The rows below give T cell receptor beta chains drawn from one sample of a study of cytomegalovirus exposure and HLA in healthy donors. Sequencing was performed with immunoSEQ multiplex PCR; in TCRdb, only in-frame clones are kept and a portion is missing. Seen here are about 250,000 clones, more than 75% observed once, and the top ten hold 12%. What was sequenced was PBMCs. Receptors were obtained from a man younger than 30 in good health and CMV-seropositive. Each CDR3 is given with its conserved first and last residue. D genes are given only for firm matches. Not every row has a clone size; where given, it reads once, few, many or a size class.

d_gene: .
abundance: .
j_gene: TRBJ2-5
v_gene: TRBV23-1
CDR3nt: TGCGCCAGCAGTCAATCGGACTACTCGGCCCGTAGGCGGGATGAGACCCAGTACTTC
CDR3aa: CASSQSDYSARRRDETQYF

d_gene: .
abundance: .
j_gene: TRBJ1-1
v_gene: TRBV6-1
CDR3nt: TGTGCCAGCAGGACAGAAAGCATGAACACTGAAGCTTTCTTT
CDR3aa: CASRTESMNTEAFF

d_gene: .
abundance: .
j_gene: TRBJ1-2
v_gene: TRBV5-6
CDR3nt: TGTGCCAGCAGCTTTCCCTCTGGCTATGGCTACACCTTC
CDR3aa: CASSFPSGYGYTF

d_gene: TRBD1
abundance: .
j_gene: TRBJ1-5
v_gene: TRBV5-1
CDR3nt: TGCGCCAGCAGCTTGGAGGGGGCGTTCGGTCAGCCCCAGCATTTT
CDR3aa: CASSLEGAFGQPQHF

d_gene: TRBD1
abundance: .
j_gene: TRBJ2-2
v_gene: TRBV7-2
CDR3nt: TGTGCCAGCAGCTCAAGACAGGGGGGCACCGGGGAGCTGTTTTTT
CDR3aa: CASSSRQGGTGELFF

d_gene: TRBD1
abundance: .
j_gene: TRBJ2-2
v_gene: TRBV5-1
CDR3nt: TGCGCCAGCAGCTTGGAATTAGGACAGGGGACCGGGGAGCTGTTTTTT
CDR3aa: CASSLELGQGTGELFF

d_gene: .
abundance: .
j_gene: TRBJ1-2
v_gene: TRBV5-4
CDR3nt: TGTGCCAGCAGCTTCGGAGGGGATAACTATGGCTACACCTTC
CDR3aa: CASSFGGDNYGYTF

d_gene: TRBD2
abundance: .
j_gene: TRBJ2-3
v_gene: TRBV11-2
CDR3nt: TGTGCCAGCAGCTTAACTAGCGGCTCTCCTACAGATACGCAGTATTTT
CDR3aa: CASSLTSGSPTDTQYF

d_gene: TRBD2
abundance: once
j_gene: TRBJ2-1
v_gene: TRBV5-1
CDR3nt: TGCGCCAGCAGCCCCGGTCTAGCGGGAGAAGGCGAGCAGTTCTTC
CDR3aa: CASSPGLAGEGEQFF

d_gene: .
abundance: few
j_gene: TRBJ1-5
v_gene: TRBV28
CDR3nt: TGTGCCAGCAGCAGGCAGGCCACACAGCCCCAGCATTTT
CDR3aa: CASSRQATQPQHF

d_gene: TRBD2
abundance: .
j_gene: TRBJ2-5
v_gene: TRBV2
CDR3nt: TGTGCCAGCCGCGGCGGGAGGCAAGAGACCCAGTACTTC
CDR3aa: CASRGGRQETQYF

d_gene: TRBD1
abundance: .
j_gene: TRBJ2-1
v_gene: TRBV10-3
CDR3nt: TGTGCCATCAGTGGAGGACAGGGGGTAAGAACCTACAATGAGCAGTTCTTC
CDR3aa: CAISGGQGVRTYNEQFF

d_gene: .
abundance: .
j_gene: TRBJ2-2
v_gene: TRBV4-2
CDR3nt: TGTGCCAGCAGCCATTACCGGAACACCGGGGAGCTGTTTTTT
CDR3aa: CASSHYRNTGELFF

d_gene: .
abundance: once
j_gene: TRBJ2-7
v_gene: TRBV7-9
CDR3nt: TGTGCCAGCAGCTTAGAAGGCCGCTTCTACGAGCAGTACTTC
CDR3aa: CASSLEGRFYEQYF

d_gene: .
abundance: once
j_gene: TRBJ1-1
v_gene: TRBV6-5
CDR3nt: TGTGCCAGCAGTTACGCCAGCGAAGCTTTCTTT
CDR3aa: CASSYASEAFF

d_gene: .
abundance: .
j_gene: TRBJ1-2
v_gene: TRBV6-5
CDR3nt: TGTGCCAGCAGTTACGTCCGGGTCGGTGACTATGGCTACACCTTC
CDR3aa: CASSYVRVGDYGYTF

d_gene: .
abundance: medium-sized
j_gene: TRBJ1-5
v_gene: TRBV19
CDR3nt: TGTGCCAGTAGTATGGGCTATAGGGGTAATCAGCCCCAGCATTTT
CDR3aa: CASSMGYRGNQPQHF

d_gene: TRBD1
abundance: .
j_gene: TRBJ1-1
v_gene: TRBV5-4
CDR3nt: TGTGCCAGCAGCTTGCCGACAGGGGGTAGCACTGAAGCTTTCTTT
CDR3aa: CASSLPTGGSTEAFF

d_gene: TRBD1
abundance: .
j_gene: TRBJ2-1
v_gene: TRBV11-2
CDR3nt: TGTGCCAGCAGCTCAAGGGGCAGGGGGCGGTACAATGAGCAGTTCTTC
CDR3aa: CASSSRGRGRYNEQFF

d_gene: TRBD1
abundance: .
j_gene: TRBJ1-2
v_gene: TRBV20-1
CDR3nt: TGCAGTGGAAGTGACAGGGTTGGCTACACCTTC
CDR3aa: CSGSDRVGYTF

d_gene: TRBD1
abundance: .
j_gene: TRBJ1-1
v_gene: TRBV5-4
CDR3nt: TGTGCCAGCAGCCCCAAAGCCGGGACAGGGGCCACTGAAGCTTTCTTT
CDR3aa: CASSPKAGTGATEAFF

d_gene: .
abundance: .
j_gene: TRBJ2-3
v_gene: TRBV2
CDR3nt: TGTGCCAGCAGTGTAAGGACGGGGGGCACAGATACGCAGTATTTT
CDR3aa: CASSVRTGGTDTQYF

d_gene: .
abundance: .
j_gene: TRBJ1-5
v_gene: TRBV27
CDR3nt: TGTGCCAGCGGGACATTAAATCAGCCCCAGCATTTT
CDR3aa: CASGTLNQPQHF

d_gene: TRBD2
abundance: .
j_gene: TRBJ2-1
v_gene: TRBV5-1
CDR3nt: TGCGCCAGCAGCTTGATGGGGACTAGCGGGACCAATGAGCAGTTCTTC
CDR3aa: CASSLMGTSGTNEQFF

d_gene: TRBD2
abundance: .
j_gene: TRBJ2-7
v_gene: TRBV7-2
CDR3nt: TGTGCCAGCAGTTTCGCTAGCGGTTCCTACGAGCAGTACTTC
CDR3aa: CASSFASGSYEQYF

d_gene: .
abundance: .
j_gene: TRBJ1-1
v_gene: TRBV18
CDR3nt: TGTGCCAGCTCACCCCAGGGAATAGGGCACACTGAAGCTTTCTTT
CDR3aa: CASSPQGIGHTEAFF

d_gene: .
abundance: few
j_gene: TRBJ1-4
v_gene: TRBV5-1
CDR3nt: TGCGCCAGCAGCCAGCGGACAGCAACTAATGAAAAACTGTTTTTT
CDR3aa: CASSQRTATNEKLFF

d_gene: .
abundance: .
j_gene: TRBJ1-1
v_gene: TRBV19
CDR3nt: TGTGCCAGTAGCCACCCCGCGCAGGGAAACACTGAAGCTTTCTTT
CDR3aa: CASSHPAQGNTEAFF

d_gene: .
abundance: .
j_gene: TRBJ2-1
v_gene: TRBV6-1
CDR3nt: TGTGCCAGCAGTGAACCTTCCCGTTCCAACAATGAGCAGTTCTTC
CDR3aa: CASSEPSRSNNEQFF

d_gene: .
abundance: .
j_gene: TRBJ2-7
v_gene: TRBV5-1
CDR3nt: TGCGCCAGCAGTTCAGGGGCAGGCTCCTACGAGCAGTACTTC
CDR3aa: CASSSGAGSYEQYF

d_gene: .
abundance: .
j_gene: TRBJ1-5
v_gene: TRBV7-8
CDR3nt: TGTGCCAGCAGCCGTAGGGGGGGGGATTATAGCAATCAGCCCCAGCATTTT
CDR3aa: CASSRRGGDYSNQPQHF

d_gene: TRBD2
abundance: once
j_gene: TRBJ2-3
v_gene: TRBV7-3
CDR3nt: TGTGCCAGCAGCTCATACAGGGGACTAGCGGGAGAACCAGATACGCAGTATTTT
CDR3aa: CASSSYRGLAGEPDTQYF

d_gene: .
abundance: .
j_gene: TRBJ2-2
v_gene: TRBV14
CDR3nt: TGTGCCAGCAGCTCTAGGGTGGCCGGGGAGCTGTTTTTT
CDR3aa: CASSSRVAGELFF

d_gene: .
abundance: .
j_gene: TRBJ2-3
v_gene: TRBV4-1
CDR3nt: TGCGCCAGCAGCCAAGTTCACAGGGGGGGGTCGGCAGATACGCAGTATTTT
CDR3aa: CASSQVHRGGSADTQYF

d_gene: .
abundance: .
j_gene: TRBJ2-3
v_gene: TRBV5-1
CDR3nt: TGCGCCAGCAGCTTGGATCTAGGGGCAGATACGCAGTATTTT
CDR3aa: CASSLDLGADTQYF

d_gene: .
abundance: few
j_gene: TRBJ2-7
v_gene: TRBV5-1
CDR3nt: TGCGCCAGCAGCTCGACAGTCTACGAGCAGTACTTC
CDR3aa: CASSSTVYEQYF

d_gene: .
abundance: .
j_gene: TRBJ1-5
v_gene: TRBV15
CDR3nt: TGTGCCACCAGCAGAGGGGGTAACAATCAGCCCCAGCATTTT
CDR3aa: CATSRGGNNQPQHF

d_gene: .
abundance: .
j_gene: TRBJ1-5
v_gene: TRBV28
CDR3nt: TGTGCCAGCAGTTTGCCTCAGGGGCCCCAGCATTTT
CDR3aa: CASSLPQGPQHF

d_gene: TRBD1
abundance: .
j_gene: TRBJ2-1
v_gene: TRBV27
CDR3nt: TGTGCCAGCGGAAACAGGGGGCCGTTCAATGAGCAGTTCTTC
CDR3aa: CASGNRGPFNEQFF

d_gene: .
abundance: .
j_gene: TRBJ2-7
v_gene: TRBV27
CDR3nt: TGTGCCAGCAGTTGGGCCACGAACTACGAGCAGTACTTC
CDR3aa: CASSWATNYEQYF

d_gene: .
abundance: .
j_gene: TRBJ1-5
v_gene: TRBV7-2
CDR3nt: TGTGCCAGCAGCCCCCAGACAGGTAGCAATCAGCCCCAGCATTTT
CDR3aa: CASSPQTGSNQPQHF

d_gene: TRBD1
abundance: .
j_gene: TRBJ2-3
v_gene: TRBV5-1
CDR3nt: TGCGCCAGCAGCGCCACACAGGGGTACACAGATACGCAGTATTTT
CDR3aa: CASSATQGYTDTQYF

d_gene: TRBD1
abundance: .
j_gene: TRBJ1-2
v_gene: TRBV28
CDR3nt: TGTGCCAGCAGCCGGACAGGGGGGGTTGGCTACACCTTC
CDR3aa: CASSRTGGVGYTF

d_gene: .
abundance: once
j_gene: TRBJ2-3
v_gene: TRBV9
CDR3nt: TGTGCCAGCAGCGTAGAGGACGGAAGCACAGATACGCAGTATTTT
CDR3aa: CASSVEDGSTDTQYF

d_gene: .
abundance: .
j_gene: TRBJ1-2
v_gene: TRBV11-2
CDR3nt: TGTGCCAGCAGCTCGAACCCAGGAGGCTATGGCTACACCTTC
CDR3aa: CASSSNPGGYGYTF

d_gene: .
abundance: .
j_gene: TRBJ2-7
v_gene: TRBV7-8
CDR3nt: TGTGCCAGCACCCATCTCGAATCCTACGAGCAGTACTTC
CDR3aa: CASTHLESYEQYF

d_gene: .
abundance: .
j_gene: TRBJ1-1
v_gene: TRBV6-1
CDR3nt: TGTGCCAGCGGGTGGACTGCGAACACTGAAGCTTTCTTT
CDR3aa: CASGWTANTEAFF

d_gene: TRBD2
abundance: .
j_gene: TRBJ2-1
v_gene: TRBV9
CDR3nt: TGTGCCAGCAGCGCAAGGGGACTAGCTTACAATGAGCAGTTCTTC
CDR3aa: CASSARGLAYNEQFF

d_gene: TRBD2
abundance: .
j_gene: TRBJ2-1
v_gene: TRBV30
CDR3nt: TGTGCCTGGAGCGGGAGGGTCTACAATGAGCAGTTCTTC
CDR3aa: CAWSGRVYNEQFF

d_gene: TRBD1
abundance: .
j_gene: TRBJ2-3
v_gene: TRBV27
CDR3nt: TGTGCCAGCAGTCCTCCGGGACAGGGGCCTGCAGATACGCAGTATTTT
CDR3aa: CASSPPGQGPADTQYF

d_gene: .
abundance: .
j_gene: TRBJ1-2
v_gene: TRBV2
CDR3nt: TGTGCCAGCAGTGCTGACAGTCACTATGGCTACACCTTC
CDR3aa: CASSADSHYGYTF

d_gene: TRBD1
abundance: .
j_gene: TRBJ2-2
v_gene: TRBV10-3
CDR3nt: TGTGCCATCAGTGCTGGGGGACAGATAAACACCGGGGAGCTGTTTTTT
CDR3aa: CAISAGGQINTGELFF

d_gene: TRBD2
abundance: once
j_gene: TRBJ2-5
v_gene: TRBV4-1
CDR3nt: TGCGCCAGCAGCCTTGGAGCGGGAGGGCCGGAGACCCAGTACTTC
CDR3aa: CASSLGAGGPETQYF

d_gene: .
abundance: few
j_gene: TRBJ2-2
v_gene: TRBV7-6
CDR3nt: TGTGCCAGCAGCTTACACCCGAACACCGGGGAGCTGTTTTTT
CDR3aa: CASSLHPNTGELFF

d_gene: .
abundance: once
j_gene: TRBJ2-7
v_gene: TRBV2
CDR3nt: TGTGCCAGCAGTGAAGCGGGGAGGGGGCTTTCCTACGAGCAGTACTTC
CDR3aa: CASSEAGRGLSYEQYF

d_gene: .
abundance: .
j_gene: TRBJ2-7
v_gene: TRBV5-6
CDR3nt: TGTGCCAGCAGCTTGGTGTACAGAGGGAAGGGCGAACAGTACTTC
CDR3aa: CASSLVYRGKGEQYF

d_gene: .
abundance: .
j_gene: TRBJ2-7
v_gene: TRBV7-2
CDR3nt: TGTGCCAGCAGCATAGTGGCAGGGTACGACGAGCAGTACTTC
CDR3aa: CASSIVAGYDEQYF

d_gene: TRBD2
abundance: .
j_gene: TRBJ2-1
v_gene: TRBV5-1
CDR3nt: TGCGCCAGCAGCTTGTTGCTAGCGGGATCCTACAATGAGCAGTTCTTC
CDR3aa: CASSLLLAGSYNEQFF

d_gene: .
abundance: .
j_gene: TRBJ1-4
v_gene: TRBV6-1
CDR3nt: TGTGCCAGCAGTGAACTGGTCGGGAGTAATGAAAAACTGTTTTTT
CDR3aa: CASSELVGSNEKLFF